The sample holds a few counts of the clone carrying this TCR beta chain. Its antigen is unidentified. The sample originates from a study of response to subunit inactivated influenza vaccine. The CDR3 extends over 14 amino acids. In germline, CDR1 is MDHEN, CDR2 SYDVKM. V was pared by 8 bases and J by 1 base, with 12 bases between. Regarding the study as a whole: New T cells are recruited in small numbers by each seasonal influenza vaccination, according to the authors' suggestion.

TCRdb re-called the RT-PCR reads through MiXCR, storing one row per CDR3 protein. The data hold hundreds of thousands of distinct CDR3 sequences, with 16% observed a single time. The sequenced sample was CD4+ T cells sorted from PBMCs, obtained around 2 years after vaccination. The TCR comes from a man between 50 and 75 years old who received an inactivated influenza vaccine. The chain links TRBV28 to TRBJ1-3; the D gene is possibly TRBD1 (5 bases). CDR3 in DNA: TGTGCCAGCGTTCAGGGAGGGTCTGGAAACACCATATATTTT. Translation: CASVQGGSGNTIYF.